This TCR beta chain was sequenced for a study of regulatory T cells in long-lasting Graves disease. CDR3 length: 13 amino acids. Germline values: CDR1 MDHEN, CDR2 SYDVKM. V was trimmed by 3 bases and J by 5 bases, leaving 10 bases between them. The time point: persistent/refractory GD, antithyroid drugs over 5 years with positive TRAb. With RNA extracted from PBMCs as input, the TCR library was made. This clonotype was picked up many times. Combining iRepertoire HTBI primers with Arm-PCR of CDR3 regions, the authors built TCR beta libraries. MiXCR, applied by TCRdb to the multiplex PCR reads, yields one record per CDR3 protein. This table holds approximately 440,000 distinct CDR3 sequences, 23% found once.

The TCR was taken from a female donor with Graves disease. This chain links TRBV28 with TRBJ1-1; tentative D call: TRBD1 (6 bases). The sequenced sample was peripheral blood mononuclear cells (PBMCs), obtained when the disease was refractory, from a patient treated with antithyroid drugs. CDR3 region: CASSFRGATEAFF. CDR3 DNA: TGTGCCAGCAGTTTTAGGGGGGCGACTGAAGCTTTCTTT.